Presented here are 7 T cell receptor beta chains from one specimen sequenced in a study of OX40 agonist ivuxolimab in advanced cancers. Assay: immunoSEQ multiplex PCR; the TCRdb copy retains only in-frame clones and omits some. The sample lists 45,000 to 65,000 clones, 85% to 90% seen once, with 6.9% in the top ten. The sample here was CD4+ or CD8+ T cells sorted from blood, taken in a trial of the OX40 agonist ivuxolimab. The receptor set was obtained from an adult with an advanced solid tumor such as melanoma, head and neck, liver or kidney cancer.

This clone turned up a few times. J is TRBJ2-3 and V is TRBV9; D unclear. V lost 0 bases and J lost 7, with 6 bases in between. Germline V lookup: CDR1 SGDLS, CDR2 YYNGEE. The length of the CDR3 is 12 residues. The CDR3 sequence is CASSVVENTQYF. DNA of the CDR3: TGTGCCAGCAGCGTAGTGGAGAATACGCAGTATTTT.

The V call is TRBV6-5, the J call TRBJ2-7, with 7 positions matching TRBD2. The V and J ends lost 6 bases and 0 bases, in that order; junction bases with no gene match: 5. The V gene's germline CDR1 is MNHEY and CDR2 SVGAGI. The CDR3 spans 14 residues. The CDR3 protein is CASSRERGSYEQYF. The CDR3 coding sequence is TGTGCCAGCAGCAGAGAGCGGGGCTCCTACGAGCAGTACTTC.

The rearrangement links TRBV5-1 to TRBJ2-2; 9 positions agree with TRBD1. V was pared by 9 bases and J by 6 bases, with 9 bases of the junction left unmatched. CDR1 is SGHRS, CDR2 YFSETQ, per germline. The CDR3 runs to 14 residues. The DNA for the CDR3 is TGCGCCACCGCATCGAGGACAGGGGCCGGGGAGCTGTTTTTT. This translates into CATASRTGAGELFF.

The gene calls are TRBV30 and TRBJ1-2, with TRBD1 matching over 7 bases. J gave up 2 bases and V 0 bases, and 12 bases lay outside the gene matches. This CDR3 has 17 amino acids. Germline CDR1 is GTSNPN and CDR2 is SVGIG (reference sequence). CDR3 DNA: TGTGCCTGGAGTGTACAGGGCAGGGGGGGACAAAACTATGGCTACACCTTC. It yields the protein CAWSVQGRGGQNYGYTF.

The rearrangement uses TRBV6-1 and TRBJ2-7, with 14 nucleotides matching TRBD2. With 8 bases clipped from V and 3 bases from J, the junction kept 3 bases outside the gene matches. The CDR3 consists of 14 residues. The germline gives CDR1 MNHNS, CDR2 SASEGT. For the CDR3, the DNA is TGTGCCAGCCCGGGACTAGCGGGAGACTACGAGCAGTACTTC. Its translation is CASPGLAGDYEQYF.

The chain couples TRBV29-1 to TRBJ2-1; TRBD2 agrees at 14 bases. J lost 0 bases, V lost 5 bases, and 15 bases had no gene match. The CDR3 has 20 residues. Germline lookup yields CDR1 SQVTM and CDR2 ANQGSEA. The CDR3 DNA reads TGCAGCGTTCTAATCAAGATGACTAGCGGGAGGGTGAGCTCCTACAATGAGCAGTTCTTC. It translates to CSVLIKMTSGRVSSYNEQFF.

The chain combines TRBV6-1 with TRBJ1-4; D unclear. Trimming shortened V by 4 bases and J by 0 bases, and 6 bases separated the two germline ends. This CDR3 contains 14 residues. Per the germline V gene, CDR1 is MNHNS and CDR2 is SASEGT. CDR3 DNA: TGTGCCAGCAGTGTGGAAGCAACTAATGAAAAACTGTTTTTT. It codes for CASSVEATNEKLFF.